This passage covers 21 T cell receptor beta chains from one sample sequenced in a study of response to subunit inactivated influenza vaccine. TCRdb re-analysed the RT-PCR reads in MiXCR, keeping a single row per CDR3 protein. The sample has hundreds of thousands of distinct CDR3 sequences, roughly 25% seen once. This material consisted of CD4+ T cells sorted from PBMCs, taken 5 to 6 days after vaccination. These receptors originate from a man between 45 and 60 years old who received an inactivated influenza vaccine.

This clonotype has only a few counts. The V and J genes are TRBV6-1 and TRBJ2-3; possibly TRBD1 or TRBD2 for D (5 bases each). The CDR3 totals 14 residues. Germline values: CDR1 MNHNS, CDR2 SASEGT. V was trimmed by 5 bases and J by 5 bases, leaving 14 bases between them. CDR3 sequence (DNA): TGTGCCAGCAGTCCGAGAGGGGCATTAGATACGCAGTATTTT. Residues: CASSPRGALDTQYF.

This chain connects TRBV20-1 to TRBJ2-7, with TRBD1 identical over 8 bases. Losses at the gene ends were 5 bases for V and 2 bases for J; bases not matched to a gene: 11. CDR1 and CDR2 (germline): DFQATT, SNEGSKA (reference sequence). The CDR3 has 15 amino acids. CDR3 sequence: CSAGDRFGTTYEQYF. CDR3 in DNA: TGCAGTGCTGGGGACAGGTTTGGGACAACCTACGAGCAGTACTTC.

This chain uses TRBV4-2 with TRBJ2-3; 12 bases are a match to TRBD2. This CDR3 region has 16 residues. V gave up 0 bases and J gave up 9 bases; unmatched junction bases: 7. The germline gives CDR1 LGHNA, CDR2 YNFKEQ. The CDR3 DNA reads as TGTGCCAGCAGCCAAGAGGGTCTAGCGGGGGGGCAGACGCAGTATTTT. Amino acids: CASSQEGLAGGQTQYF.

V is TRBV4-2 and J is TRBJ1-6, with 8 bases aligning to TRBD1. Looked up from germline, CDR1 is LGHNA and CDR2 is YNFKEQ. CDR3 length: 15 residues. The V and J ends lost 0 bases and 8 bases, in that order; junction bases with no gene match: 3. The CDR3 region is CASSQDQGADSPLHF. The CDR3 DNA is TGTGCCAGCAGCCAAGATCAGGGGGCGGATTCACCCCTCCACTTT.

This clonotype has more than one count but fewer than ten. This sequence joins TRBV4-2 and TRBJ2-5; D remains unclear. Trimming took 2 bases from V and 1 from J, leaving 11 bases between them. The CDR3 consists of 15 residues. In germline, CDR1 is LGHNA, CDR2 YNFKEQ. The CDR3 DNA reads as TGTGCCAGCAGCCAAAGATACAGAGCCCAAGAGACCCAGTACTTC. This translates into CASSQRYRAQETQYF.

About this clonotype itself: Germline is not matched at one junction end, which may reflect a read error. The chain is built from TRBV20-1 and TRBJ2-1; a weak D match, TRBD1 (6 bases). CDR3 length: 12 amino acids. Germline V gives CDR1 DFQATT, CDR2 SNEGSKA (reference sequence). The chain's CDR3 is CSVPKGDNGQFF. DNA for the CDR3: TGCAGTGTCCCTAAGGGGGACAATGGGCAGTTCTTC.

The genes are TRBV29-1 and TRBJ2-3, with 13 bases lining up with TRBD2. With V trimmed by 1 base and J by 6 bases, 4 bases remained unmatched. CDR1 SQVTM and CDR2 ANQGSEA come from the germline V gene. The CDR3 spans 15 residues. The CDR3 sequence is CSVEGTSGRSDTQYF. The CDR3 DNA reads TGCAGCGTTGAAGGGACTAGCGGGAGAAGTGATACGCAGTATTTT.

This chain connects TRBV12-3 or TRBV12-4 to TRBJ2-3, with D unclear. The CDR3 has 13 residues. Trimming cost V 3 bases and J 6 bases, with 10 bases left between them. CDR3 sequence reads: CASSFVFGDTQYF. CDR3 coding DNA: TGTGCCAGCAGTTTCGTATTCGGGGATACGCAGTATTTT.

This clonotype was found a few times. The chain has TRBV6-2 or TRBV6-3 and TRBJ2-7, with D hard to call. Germline CDR1 is MNHEY and CDR2 is SVGEGT. Trimming removed 1 base from V and 2 bases from J, with 15 bases in between. The CDR3 is 16 residues long. The CDR3 loop is CASSYLGSSSPYEQYF. The CDR3 DNA reads TGTGCCAGCAGTTACTTAGGGTCGAGCTCGCCCTACGAGCAGTACTTC.

This clonotype was found a few times. The rearrangement links TRBV7-2 to TRBJ1-5; D is unresolved. The CDR3 length is 16 residues. CDR1 SGHTA and CDR2 FQGNSA come from the germline V gene. The V end lost 5 bases, the J end lost 1 base, and 15 bases lay between the germline ends. This CDR3 is CASSPMIGFSNQPQHF. The CDR3 nucleotides read TGTGCCAGCAGCCCAATGATAGGGTTCAGCAATCAGCCCCAGCATTTT.

This clonotype was seen a few times. The CDR3 nucleotides read TGCAGTGCCCATAGTAACAGGGGAATGAGAGATACGCAGTATTTT. Protein sequence: CSAHSNRGMRDTQYF. V usage is TRBV20-1 and J usage is TRBJ2-3; 7 nucleotides align to TRBD1. The trim removed 6 bases at V and 5 bases at J, leaving 14 bases unmatched. Germline CDR1 is DFQATT and CDR2 is SNEGSKA (reference sequence). This CDR3 comprises 15 residues.

V gene TRBV15 combines with J gene TRBJ2-3; no definite D call. The CDR3 contains 13 residues. V shed 1 base and J shed 2 bases, with 4 bases lying between them. In germline, CDR1 is LNHNV, CDR2 YYDKDF (reference sequence). This chain's CDR3 is CATSRVTTDTQYF. CDR3 coding DNA: TGTGCCACCAGCAGAGTTACCACAGATACGCAGTATTTT.

The V gene is TRBV2, the J gene TRBJ2-5, with D tentatively TRBD1 or TRBD2 (5 bases each). Germline V gene lookup returns CDR1 SNHLY and CDR2 FYNNEI. The CDR3 consists of 15 residues. V was trimmed by 7 bases and J by 2 bases, leaving 17 bases between them. The DNA of the CDR3 is TGTGCCAGCATGTCAAAGAGGGCAGGGCAAGAGACCCAGTACTTC. It codes for CASMSKRAGQETQYF.

This clonotype was counted a few times. V is TRBV20-1 and J is TRBJ2-4; perhaps TRBD1 as D (6 bases). Trimming took 5 bases from V and 0 from J, leaving 11 bases between them. This CDR3 comprises 14 residues. Germline CDR1 is DFQATT and CDR2 is SNEGSKA (reference sequence). DNA for the CDR3: TGCAGTGCTGATTGGACAGTAGCCAAAAACATTCAGTACTTC. This encodes CSADWTVAKNIQYF.

This rearrangement joins TRBV4-1 to TRBJ2-7, with D possibly matching TRBD1 (6 bases). Germline V gives CDR1 MGHRA, CDR2 YSYEKL. The ends were cut back, 4 bases at V and 5 bases at J, with 12 bases in the middle. This CDR3 region has 13 residues. The CDR3 reads CASSPPNRDEQYF. In DNA form, the CDR3 reads TGCGCCAGCAGCCCACCGAACAGGGACGAGCAGTACTTC.

This clonotype was recorded a few times. The chain links TRBV7-9 to TRBJ2-2, with 7 bases fitting TRBD1. The CDR3 spans 16 residues. The trim removed 4 bases at V and 7 bases at J, leaving 12 bases unmatched. Germline loops: CDR1 SEHNR, CDR2 FQNEAQ (reference sequence). The DNA of the CDR3 is TGTGCCAGCAGCTCAGGGACAGCCCTGGCCCGCGGGGAGCTGTTTTTT. It specifies CASSSGTALARGELFF.

The table lists this clonotype with a few counts. V is TRBV9 and J is TRBJ2-1, with no clear D. The CDR3 runs 14 residues. Germline V CDR1 and CDR2: SGDLS, YYNGEE. V was clipped by 0 bases and J by 8 bases, with 12 bases between them. The CDR3 reads CASSVGRISDEQFF. The CDR3 nucleotides are TGTGCCAGCAGCGTAGGGAGAATCAGCGATGAGCAGTTCTTC. Looking up the rest from reference TRBV9 and TRBJ2-1 gives the full variable domain: DSGVTQTPKHLITATGQRVTLRCSPRSGDLSVYWYQQSLDQGLQFLIQYYNGEERAKGNILERFSAQQFPDLHSELNLSSLELGDSALYFCASSVGRISDEQFFGPGTRLTVL.

Only a few counts were recorded for this clonotype. The chain combines TRBV24-1 with TRBJ1-2; D not certain. Per the germline V gene, CDR1 is KGHDR and CDR2 is SFDVKD. The CDR3 extends over 14 amino acids. Trimming cost V 4 bases and J 3 bases, with 11 bases left between them. Written as DNA, the CDR3 is TGTGCCACCAGTGACATTGTCAGAGACTATGGCTACACCTTC. This encodes CATSDIVRDYGYTF.

In this sample, this clonotype turned up a few times. J is TRBJ2-5 and V is TRBV7-8; 12 bases line up with TRBD2. There are 14 residues in the CDR3. Germline CDR1 and CDR2: SGHVS and FQNEAQ. Trimming took 5 bases from V and 12 from J; bases not matched to a gene: 10. CDR3: CASSPGTSGYHKYF. The CDR3 DNA is TGTGCCAGCAGCCCAGGGACTAGCGGGTACCACAAGTACTTC.

The chain uses TRBV29-1 and TRBJ2-7; weak D call: TRBD1 (6 bases). CDR1 SQVTM and CDR2 ANQGSEA come from the germline V gene. V was cut by 7 bases and J by 6 bases, with 19 bases left in between. The CDR3 runs to 13 residues. The CDR3 sequence: CSARLQGSVEQYF. CDR3 DNA sequence: TGCAGCGCCCGACTACAGGGCTCGGTCGAGCAGTACTTC.

The table lists this clonotype with a few counts. V and J are TRBV12-3 or TRBV12-4 and TRBJ2-7; 12 bases agree with TRBD1. There are 14 residues in the CDR3. V trimming: 2 bases; J trimming: 6 bases; junction bases outside the gene matches: 2. Written as DNA, the CDR3 is TGTGCCAGCAGTTTAATGGGACAGGGGGCCGAGCAGTACTTC. Amino acids: CASSLMGQGAEQYF.